Described below is a single T cell receptor (beta chain) sequence and its context. The record originates from a study of blood T cell repertoires in COVID-19. Study-level information: Sources were T cells, B-cell-depleted T cells, or PBMCs; the material itself was cDNA or gDNA.

In the original processing: Amplification from reference gene primers served as the basis for estimated nucleated cell counts. Assay used: immunoSEQ multiplex PCR; TCRdb lists only in-frame clones, some missing. For V, J and clone size, that table is used; D and trimming come from the DNA. The table shows fewer than 300,000 clones, with around 90% occurring only once. This CDR3 is 13 amino acids long. V lost 4 bases to trimming and J lost 10 bases; unmatched junction nucleotides: 7. The germline gives CDR1 SQVTM, CDR2 ANQGSEA. The rearrangement uses TRBV29-1 and TRBJ1-5; 10 bases fit TRBD1. The TCR was taken from a man younger than 35 with active or convalescent COVID-19. The specimen was peripheral blood. For the CDR3, the DNA is TGCAGCGTTGGACAGGGGGCCTCCGGACCCCAGCATTTT. Residues: CSVGQGASGPQHF.